The 17 T cell receptor beta chains given below trace back to one sample, sequenced in a study of Tregs in tolerant kidney transplant recipients. Produced via immunoSEQ multiplex PCR; TCRdb's table is partial and in-frame only. Its listing shows about 48,000 clones. The sample consisted of CD4+ T cells from blood, taken before the transplant. The receptors were gathered from a human donor who received a combined kidney and bone marrow transplant.

As concerns this clone: The CDR3 extends 3 residues past the end of the read, so its final part is completed from the germline J gene. The gene calls are TRBV6-4 and TRBJ1-2; the match to TRBD1 covers 7 bases. From germline, CDR1 is MRHNA and CDR2 SNTAGT. CDR3 size: 14 residues. The V gene end was trimmed by 5 bases and the J gene end by 6 bases; junction bases not matched to a gene: 9. The CDR3: CASSPTSTGNGYTF. The CDR3 bases that were read are TGTGCCAGCAGTCCAACCTCGACAGGGAATGGC.

This CDR3 is CSGLTGYVQETQYF. Partial CDR3 DNA: TGCAGCGGGTTGACAGGGTACGTTCAAGAGACC. This chain uses TRBV29-1 with TRBJ2-5; 7 nucleotides agree with TRBD1. The CDR3 end falls 3 residues outside the read, so it is completed with the germline J gene. Trimming removed 7 bases from V and 2 bases from J; junction bases left unmatched: 10. The germline V gene encodes CDR1 SQVTM and CDR2 ANQGSEA. The CDR3 sequence is 14 residues long.

Notes on this clone: The sequenced fragment ends 3 residues before the CDR3 boundary, so the rest is inferred from the germline J gene. This rearrangement joins TRBV5-6 to TRBJ2-7; the match to TRBD2 covers 10 bases. This CDR3 spans 14 amino acids. The germline V gene has CDR1 SGHDT and CDR2 YYEEEE. Losses at the gene ends were 3 bases for V and 3 bases for J; bases not matched to a gene: 3. CDR3 DNA, as far as it was read: TGTGCCAGCAGCTCGGGACTAGCGTTCTACGAG. It yields the protein CASSSGLAFYE. The CDR3 in full is CASSSGLAFYEQYF.

A remark on this clone: The sequenced fragment ends 3 residues before the CDR3 boundary, so the rest is inferred from the germline J gene. V usage is TRBV5-4 and J usage is TRBJ2-2; no reliable D call. Germline CDR1 and CDR2: SGHNT and YYREEE (reference sequence). Deletions cut 0 bases from V and 1 base from J, with 4 bases between. CDR3 length equals 14 residues. CDR3 DNA, as far as it was read: TGTGCCAGCAGCTTGGGCGGGAACACCGGGGAG. Translated: CASSLGGNTGE. The whole CDR3 is CASSLGGNTGELFF.

For this clone: Sequencing ends 3 residues short of the CDR3 end; the germline J gene provides the rest. Within the sample, other DNA sequences also encode this same CDR3. The chain joins TRBV7-2 to TRBJ1-2, with 9 bases identical to TRBD1. Germline CDR1 is SGHTA and CDR2 is FQGNSA. The V gene end was trimmed by 4 bases and the J gene end by 5 bases; junction bases not matched to a gene: 5. This CDR3 has 14 residues. The CDR3 bases that were read are TGTGCCAGCAGCTCAGGGACAGGGCCATATGGC. This sequence encodes CASSSGTGPYG. The full-length CDR3 reads as CASSSGTGPYGYTF.

Details on this clone: The sequenced fragment ends 3 residues before the CDR3 boundary, so the rest is inferred from the germline J gene. The rearrangement links TRBV2 to TRBJ2-2, with 8 bases aligning to TRBD1. Germline lookup yields CDR1 SNHLY and CDR2 FYNNEI. The CDR3 spans 14 residues. After removal of 8 bases from V and 1 base from J, the junction contained 3 bases not matched to a gene. The sequenced CDR3 bases are TGTGCCAGCGATGGGACAGGGAACACCGGGGAG. Translating it yields CASDGTGNTGE. The whole CDR3 protein reads CASDGTGNTGELFF.

The DNA read from the CDR3 is TGTGCCTGGAGTGTAAGGAAACAGGGTAGCGAG. It yields the protein CAWSVRKQGSE. The full CDR3 reads CAWSVRKQGSEQYF. The chain joins TRBV30 to TRBJ2-7; tentative D call: TRBD1 (6 bases). The sequence runs out 3 residues before the end of the CDR3; the remainder is reconstructed from the germline J gene. V lost 0 bases and J 6 bases, leaving 15 bases between the germline ends. CDR1 is GTSNPN, CDR2 SVGIG, per germline (reference sequence). The CDR3 spans 14 residues.

About this clone: The read comes to an end 3 residues before the CDR3 does, leaving the germline J gene to fill in the end. V usage is TRBV20-1 and J usage is TRBJ2-7, with TRBD1 matching 10 bases. The CDR3 has 15 amino acids. CDR1 and CDR2 (germline): DFQATT, SNEGSKA (reference sequence). V was clipped by 0 bases and J by 4 bases; unmatched bases: 6. The chain's CDR3 is CSARDPGQGFYEQYF. The DNA read from the CDR3 is TGCAGTGCTAGAGATCCGGGACAGGGGTTTTACGAG.

With regard to this clone: The CDR3 end is not reached by the read, which stops 3 residues before it; the germline J gene fills it in. This chain connects TRBV18 to TRBJ1-5; TRBD1 might be the D (6 bases). CDR3 length: 14 amino acids. Trimming took off 4 bases at V and 7 bases at J, with 14 bases between the two ends. Germline V gene sequence: CDR1 KGHSH, CDR2 LQKENI. The CDR3 bases that were read are TGTGCCAGCTCACTTTACAGGGACCAACAGCCC. Translation: CASSLYRDQQP. The whole CDR3 is CASSLYRDQQPQHF.

As to this clone: The sequence runs out 3 residues before the end of the CDR3; the remainder is reconstructed from the germline J gene. This sequence joins TRBV30 and TRBJ2-3; 11 nucleotides line up with TRBD1. Germline values: CDR1 GTSNPN, CDR2 SVGIG (reference sequence). This CDR3 contains 16 residues. V dropped 5 bases and J dropped 5; count of bases not matched to a gene: 12. The part of the CDR3 DNA that was read is TGTGCCTGGGCCCGGGGGGGACAGGGGGTCGGAGATACG. Encoded protein: CAWARGGQGVGDT. The complete CDR3 protein is CAWARGGQGVGDTQYF.

Concerning this clone: The observed sequence ends 3 residues before the CDR3 terminus, with the missing tail filled in from the germline J gene. The chain employs TRBV5-1 and TRBJ2-6; 13 bases are a match to TRBD2. With V trimmed by 2 bases and J by 2 bases, 7 bases remained unmatched. The CDR3 extends over 19 amino acids. Germline V gives CDR1 SGHRS, CDR2 YFSETQ. The covered CDR3 bases are TGCGCCAGCAGCTTCGGGACTAGCGGGATATCTGCTGGGGCCAACGTC. Translation gives CASSFGTSGISAGANV. The CDR3 as a whole reads CASSFGTSGISAGANVLTF.

Concerning this clone: The read comes to an end 3 residues before the CDR3 does, leaving the germline J gene to fill in the end. The rearrangement links TRBV7-9 to TRBJ1-1; 7 nucleotides agree with TRBD1. V lost 5 bases and J lost 6; bases outside the gene matches: 9. Per germline, CDR1 SEHNR and CDR2 FQNEAQ (reference sequence). The CDR3 is 14 residues long. The covered CDR3 bases are TGTGCCAGCAGCCCGACAGGGAAGCTCCCTGAA. This sequence encodes CASSPTGKLPE. In full, the CDR3 reads CASSPTGKLPEAFF.

Incomplete CDR3 DNA: TGTGCCTGGAGTCCACTAGCCAGCACAGATACG. Amino acids: CAWSPLASTDT. From start to end, the CDR3 is CAWSPLASTDTQYF. The V and J genes are TRBV30 and TRBJ2-3, with D perhaps matching TRBD2 (6 bases). From the germline J gene comes the end of the CDR3, since the read stops 3 residues before it. V was shortened by 2 bases and J by 0 bases, with 9 bases between the two germline ends. Germline assignment: CDR1 GTSNPN and CDR2 SVGIG (reference sequence). There are 14 residues in the CDR3.

As for this clone: The CDR3 is cut off 3 residues early in the read; its end comes from the germline J gene. This chain connects TRBV7-9 to TRBJ2-2, with D perhaps matching TRBD2 (6 bases). The CDR3 covers 15 residues. The V gene lost 6 bases and the J gene lost 3 bases, with 14 bases spanning the gap. CDR1 and CDR2 from the germline V gene are SEHNR and FQNEAQ (reference sequence). The CDR3 DNA, read in part, is TGTGCCAGCAGTTCGGGGGACCGCTACACCGGGGAG. Translation gives CASSSGDRYTGE. The entire CDR3 protein is CASSSGDRYTGELFF.

On this clone: The CDR3 goes on 3 residues after the read ends, and that part is filled in from the germline J gene. J is TRBJ2-2 and V is TRBV18; unclear D gene. The V gene lost 3 bases and the J gene lost 4 bases, with 3 bases spanning the gap. The length of the CDR3 is 12 residues. The germline V gene encodes CDR1 KGHSH and CDR2 LQKENI. The CDR3 DNA, read in part, is TGTGCCAGCTCACCTAGCACCGGGGAG. Amino acid sequence: CASSPSTGE. The whole CDR3 is CASSPSTGELFF.

The CDR3 spells CASSLEQLANVLTF. CDR3 bases read: TGTGCCAGCAGCTTAGAACAGTTAGCCAACGTC. This sequence joins TRBV7-2 and TRBJ2-6; D ambiguous. Sequencing ends 3 residues short of the CDR3 end; the germline J gene provides the rest. The ends were cut back, 1 base at V and 7 bases at J, with 8 bases in the middle. This CDR3 comprises 14 residues. Germline-derived CDR1 and CDR2 are SGHTA and FQGNSA.

In regard to this clone: The read ends 3 residues early relative to the CDR3; the germline J gene fills the gap. V and J are TRBV19 and TRBJ2-2; 7 nucleotides match TRBD2. Germline V gene data show CDR1 as LNHDA and CDR2 as SQIVND (reference sequence). After removal of 6 bases from V and 7 bases from J, the junction contained 8 bases not matched to a gene. The CDR3 length is 14 residues. This chain's CDR3 is CASRRSGKGGELFF. The sequenced part of the CDR3 DNA is TGTGCCAGTAGACGAAGCGGGAAGGGCGGGGAG.